The 5 T cell receptor beta chains below come from one sample, sequenced in a study of blood T cell repertoires in COVID-19. Only in-frame clones appear in the TCRdb table, and some are missing; sequencing was by immunoSEQ multiplex PCR. The table lists about 440,000 clones, 87% of them singletons. The specimen was PBMCs or T cells enriched from blood (not recorded which). Receptor source: a young woman with acute COVID-19.

The chain couples TRBV18 to TRBJ1-1; D possibly corresponds to TRBD1 (5 bases). V dropped 5 bases and J dropped 0 bases, with 10 bases sitting between them. This CDR3 comprises 14 residues. Germline V gives CDR1 KGHSH, CDR2 LQKENI. The CDR3 DNA is TGTGCCAGCTCATCCAGGGAAATGAACACTGAAGCTTTCTTT. It yields the protein CASSSREMNTEAFF.

V usage is TRBV3-1 (or the pseudogene TRBV3-2) and J usage is TRBJ2-2, with D hard to call. Trimming shortened V by 1 base and J by 4 bases, and 4 bases separated the two germline ends. The CDR3 runs 13 residues. The germline gives CDR1 LGHDT, CDR2 YNNKEL (reference sequence). The CDR3 is CASSQARTGELFF. The CDR3 nucleotides are TGTGCCAGCAGCCAAGCCCGCACCGGGGAGCTGTTTTTT.

This sequence joins TRBV3-1 (or the pseudogene TRBV3-2) and TRBJ2-3; tentative D call: TRBD1 (5 bases). Germline loops: CDR1 LGHDT, CDR2 YNNKEL (reference sequence). Trimming left V 0 bases short and J 2 bases short, with 9 bases between. The CDR3 loop spans 15 amino acids. The CDR3 bases are TGTGCCAGCAGCCAAGAGACAGTTTTCACAGATACGCAGTATTTT. It yields the protein CASSQETVFTDTQYF.

V gene TRBV15 combines with J gene TRBJ2-7, with TRBD1 identical over 10 bases. The junction had 3 bases not matched to a gene; V was cut back by 3 bases and J by 1 base. The CDR3 has 15 amino acids. From germline, CDR1 is LNHNV and CDR2 YYDKDF (reference sequence). The CDR3 sequence is CATSRDRGSSYEQYF. DNA for the CDR3: TGTGCCACCAGCAGGGACAGGGGGTCATCCTACGAGCAGTACTTC. Filled out from reference TRBV15 and TRBJ2-7, the complete variable domain reads DAMVIQNPRYQVTQFGKPVTLSCSQTLNHNVMYWYQQKSSQAPKLLFHYYDKDFNNEADTPDNFQSRRPNTSFCFLDIRSPGLGDTAMYLCATSRDRGSSYEQYFGPGTRLTVT.

Comments on this clone: A junction end diverges from the germline sequence, so it may reflect a read error. This chain joins TRBV6-5 and TRBJ2-6; 7 nucleotides agree with TRBD2. The germline gives CDR1 MNHEY, CDR2 SVGAGI. The CDR3 contains 13 residues. Here the CDR3 reads CASSYRGDNVLTF. The CDR3 DNA follows: TGTGCCAGCAGTTACCGGGGGGACAACGTCCTGACTTTC.